This T cell receptor beta chain was captured in a study of T cell responses to AZD1222 COVID-19 vaccine listed by TCRdb under 2021. About the study as a whole: Because spike-specific TCR depth and breadth did not differ between the two schedules, AZD1222 recipients who got a second dose at roughly 4 weeks were pooled with those who got a second dose at roughly 12 weeks. A total of 230 to 250 trial participants underwent TCR sequencing, of whom 200 to 220 had received two doses of AZD1222 and some 26 had received two doses of the MenACWY control vaccine. Enrollment into the trials was organized by age into subgroups of 18-55, 56-69 and 70-plus years, and those subgroups contained about 150, 27 and 61 TCR-sequenced participants, respectively. The paper's findings and limits, for the study overall: After two AZD1222 doses, both the breadth and the depth of spike-specific TCRs were significantly higher than at day 0 and than in MenACWY recipients. Reportedly, close to half of the unique spike-specific TCRs recognized epitopes lying outside the regions that are mutated in the B.1.351 and B.1.1.7 variants. Participants were mostly white British, with more females than males. The authors suggested clonal diversity may have been underestimated. Because no day 14 peak-response samples were available, the repertoires could be characterized only after the peak T cell response. The 56-69-year group was small, and its depth increase did not reach significance, likely because of low power. Only five to seven AZD1222 recipients were SARS-CoV-2 seropositive at baseline, limiting conclusions about previously exposed vaccinees. CD4 TCRs associated with the vaccine covered the entire spike protein, and the dominant responses were in regions 160-218 and 743-854.

The CDR3 regions of human TCRbeta chains were analyzed by immunosequencing. As for the authors' bioinformatics: TCRs in the repertoires were matched against a reference library of SARS-CoV-2-specific TCRs that had been generated with the MIRA antigen-specificity platform. Breadth meant the fraction of unique TCRs that were SARS-CoV-2-associated, whereas depth meant the fraction of total T cells that were SARS-CoV-2-associated. Using the MIRA data, every spike-specific TCR was mapped to the spike region that the TCR reacted to and assigned to either a CD4 or a CD8 class. Log10-transformed breadth and depth values were compared by one-way ANOVA with Sidak's multiple comparisons tests. Held by TCRdb, this immuneACCESS table contains in-frame sequences only and omits some clones. Under half of the omission traces to an unresolved V gene where checked; the cause of the rest is unknown. That table furnishes V, J and clone size, whereas the DNA furnished D and trimming. Within this sample are about 130,000 clones, with 90% to 95% of them counted one time only. The biggest ten clones account for approximately 2% of the sample.

The time point tag for this specimen amounts to: baseline before first vaccination. Vaccinee samples were obtained from the UK trials COV001 and COV002, which included a single-blind randomized controlled phase 2/3 trial of AZD1222 (ChAdOx1 nCoV-19) in healthy adults. For TCRbeta chain sequencing, PBMC samples were collected from trial participants at day 0 and at day 28 after the second dose. The sample holds one count of this clone. Its antigen remains undetermined. The record has no base qualities; no much larger clone is one base away. From the cysteine through the phenylalanine, the CDR3 covers 13 amino acids. Left in the record is the CDR3 DNA by itself, 39 bases read in frame from the first base. V lost 6 bases and J lost 8 bases; the stretch between them is 19 bases long. CDR1 DFQATT and CDR2 SNEGSKA were looked up in the germline V gene (reference sequence).

The rearranged segments are TRBV20-1 and TRBJ1-2, with the D gene call left open. Sample: peripheral blood, taken on day 0 of AZD1222 vaccination. This clonotype was sampled from an adult in good health. The encoded CDR3 is CSASTQRDLGYTF. The DNA sequence is given as TGCAGTGCAAGTACGCAGCGTGATCTAGGCTACACCTTC.